This entry lists 19 T cell receptor beta chains sequenced from one sample in a study of blood T cell repertoires in COVID-19. Using immunoSEQ multiplex PCR, the repertoire was profiled, and TCRdb retains in-frame clones only, with some absent. The sample contains some 260,000 clones, over 75% of which appear only once. The sequencing input was peripheral blood. All receptors come from a woman aged 40 to 55 who had recovered from COVID-19.

This rearrangement joins TRBV7-8 to TRBJ1-3, with unresolved D. In germline, CDR1 is SGHVS, CDR2 FQNEAQ. The CDR3 has 14 residues. V dropped 5 bases and J dropped 4 bases, with 12 bases sitting between them. CDR3 in amino acids: CASSARTGGNTIYF. CDR3 sequence (DNA): TGTGCCAGCAGCGCCCGGACGGGGGGAAACACCATATATTTT.

The chain links TRBV3-1 (or the pseudogene TRBV3-2) to TRBJ2-2; D is perhaps TRBD2 (6 bases). The CDR3 spans 16 residues. Between the trimmed V and J ends, which lost 6 bases and 4 bases, there was a span of 18 bases. The germline V gene has CDR1 LGHDT and CDR2 YNNKEL (reference sequence). Written as DNA, the CDR3 is TGTGCCAGCAGACAGACCGGCGGGACGCCCACCGGGGAGCTGTTTTTT. Residues: CASRQTGGTPTGELFF.

V and J are TRBV19 and TRBJ1-5; 8 bases align to TRBD1. The CDR3 sequence is 16 residues long. V lost 1 base, J lost 3 bases, and 5 bases stayed unmatched. Germline CDR1 LNHDA, CDR2 SQIVND (reference sequence). As DNA, the CDR3 is TGTGCCAGTAGTATAGGCCGGACAGGGTCCAATCAGCCCCAGCATTTT. Protein product: CASSIGRTGSNQPQHF.

This rearrangement joins TRBV18 to TRBJ2-3, with TRBD1 matching 12 bases. The junction had 4 bases not matched to a gene; V was cut back by 2 bases and J by 4 bases. Germline V gene data show CDR1 as KGHSH and CDR2 as LQKENI. The CDR3 is made up of 16 amino acids. As DNA, the CDR3 is TGTGCCAGCTCACCAGGGGACAGGGGGCAGGCAGATACGCAGTATTTT. It encodes CASSPGDRGQADTQYF.

The V call is TRBV11-3, the J call TRBJ2-7, with TRBD2 matching 14 bases. The CDR3 has 14 residues. Germline V gene lookup returns CDR1 SGHNT and CDR2 YENEEA. Trimming at V came to 5 bases and at J to 5 bases, leaving 2 bases not matched to a gene. The CDR3 region is CASSPGLAGDEQYF. The CDR3 coding sequence is TGTGCCAGCAGCCCGGGACTAGCGGGAGACGAGCAGTACTTC.

The chain uses TRBV19 and TRBJ1-1; the D gene is possibly TRBD1 (6 bases). V dropped 6 bases and J dropped 4 bases, with 12 bases sitting between them. The CDR3 consists of 13 residues. From germline, CDR1 is LNHDA and CDR2 SQIVND (reference sequence). CDR3 sequence: CASSTGWSTEAFF. DNA for the CDR3: TGTGCCAGTAGCACAGGGTGGAGCACTGAAGCTTTCTTT.

V usage is TRBV7-2 and J usage is TRBJ2-1; D not certain. Germline V CDR1 and CDR2: SGHTA, FQGNSA. The CDR3 extends over 13 amino acids. Trimming removed 6 bases at V and 3 bases at J, with 9 bases between. Here the CDR3 DNA reads TGTGCCAGCAGTCGAGAAAACTACAATGAGCAGTTCTTC. This codes for CASSRENYNEQFF.

J is TRBJ2-2 and V is TRBV25-1; a weak D match, TRBD2 (5 bases). The CDR3 covers 15 residues. Trimming cost V 3 bases and J 4 bases, with 12 bases left between them. Germline-derived CDR1 and CDR2 are MGHDK and SYGVNS. Written as DNA, the CDR3 is TGTGCCAGCAGTGAGAGAGAGGGCGGCACCGGGGAGCTGTTTTTT. It specifies CASSEREGGTGELFF.

The genes are TRBV19 and TRBJ1-4, with D possibly TRBD1 on 5 matching bases. V lost 5 bases to trimming and J lost 5 bases, with 12 bases between them. The CDR3 runs 14 residues. CDR1 is LNHDA, CDR2 SQIVND, per germline (reference sequence). DNA for the CDR3: TGTGCCAGTAGTCTCTGGGGCGAAAATGAAAAACTGTTTTTT. Translation gives CASSLWGENEKLFF.

This chain uses TRBV28 with TRBJ1-5; 12 bases match TRBD1. V shed 4 bases and J 1 base; nucleotides not matched to a gene: 5. The CDR3 has 17 residues. Looked up from germline, CDR1 is MDHEN and CDR2 is SYDVKM. Here the CDR3 reads CASSSGTGGFSNQPQHF. CDR3 bases: TGTGCCAGCAGTTCCGGGACAGGGGGCTTCAGCAATCAGCCCCAGCATTTT.

Turning to this clone: Other DNA sequences in this specimen translate into the identical CDR3. The rearrangement joins TRBV12-3 or TRBV12-4 to TRBJ1-2; 7 bases are a match to TRBD1. V lost 4 bases, J lost 5 bases, and 4 bases stayed unmatched. This CDR3 contains 13 residues. The CDR3 is CASSWRGPYGYTF. The CDR3 DNA is TGTGCCAGCAGTTGGAGGGGGCCATATGGCTACACCTTC.

This clone was observed once. The gene calls are TRBV9 and TRBJ2-2, with TRBD1 identical over 9 bases. Germline assignment: CDR1 SGDLS and CDR2 YYNGEE. The CDR3 length is 16 residues. V shed 2 bases and J 5 bases; nucleotides not matched to a gene: 7. The CDR3 nucleotides are TGTGCCAGCAGCGTCCGGGACAGGGAAGGGACCGGGGAGCTGTTTTTT. Translated, it gives CASSVRDREGTGELFF.

The CDR3 reads CASSFTGARTEAFF. CDR3 DNA sequence: TGTGCCAGCAGCTTTACAGGGGCTCGAACTGAAGCTTTCTTT. The chain recombines TRBV11-1 with TRBJ1-1; 7 bases align to TRBD1. Germline-derived CDR1 and CDR2 are SGHAT and FQDESV (reference sequence). CDR3 length: 14 amino acids. Trimming took 3 bases from V and 5 from J; bases not matched to a gene: 6.

The chain links TRBV12-5 to TRBJ1-1; the D is unclear. The CDR3 length is 9 residues. In germline, CDR1 is LGHNT, CDR2 FRNRAP. Trimming pared 7 bases from V and 11 bases from J, leaving 8 bases between. In DNA, the CDR3 is TGTGCTAGTGAAGAGCGCGCTTTCTTT. This encodes CASEERAFF.

The V call is TRBV6-2 or TRBV6-3, the J call TRBJ2-4; D possibly corresponds to TRBD1 (6 bases). Trimming shortened V by 2 bases and J by 9 bases, and 8 bases separated the two germline ends. The CDR3 is made up of 12 amino acids. Germline V CDR1 and CDR2: MNHEY, SVGEGT. Written as DNA, the CDR3 is TGTGCCAGCAGTTACGACAGGATCATTCAGTACTTC. This sequence encodes CASSYDRIIQYF.

Of note for this clone: Other nucleotide sequences from this sample produce the same CDR3. The chain carries TRBV19 and TRBJ1-2; TRBD1 aligns across 11 bases. The CDR3 is made up of 15 amino acids. V shed 5 bases, J shed 3 bases, and the junction held 5 bases outside the gene matches. The germline gives CDR1 LNHDA, CDR2 SQIVND (reference sequence). Here the CDR3 DNA reads TGTGCCAGTAGTGACCGGACAGGGGGCGACTATGGCTACACCTTC. Protein: CASSDRTGGDYGYTF.

The V call is TRBV29-1, the J call TRBJ2-5; D remains unclear. The V end was cut by 4 bases, the J end by 3 bases, with 9 bases between. Germline CDR1 is SQVTM and CDR2 is ANQGSEA. There are 12 residues in the CDR3. The CDR3 loop is CSVVVGEETQYF. For the CDR3, the DNA is TGCAGCGTTGTCGTCGGAGAAGAGACCCAGTACTTC.

There are a few counts of this clone. This chain joins TRBV27 and TRBJ1-2; 10 positions match TRBD1. The CDR3 spans 15 residues. The germline V gene encodes CDR1 MNHEY and CDR2 SMNVEV (reference sequence). The ends lost 5 bases at V and 7 bases at J; junction bases unmatched: 10. The CDR3 nucleotides are TGTGCCAGCAGTCCCGGACAGGGGGGCGTAAGTGGCTACACCTTC. Translated, it gives CASSPGQGGVSGYTF.

In nucleotides, the CDR3 is TGTGCGAACAGACAGAGCTCTGGAAACACCATATATTTT. It translates to CANRQSSGNTIYF. The chain recombines TRBV3-1 (or the pseudogene TRBV3-2) with TRBJ1-3; maybe TRBD1 (5 bases). Germline V gives CDR1 LGHDT, CDR2 YNNKEL (reference sequence). The CDR3 contains 13 residues.